The 16 T cell receptor beta chains below all came from one sample that was sequenced in a study of T cells expressing NK-cell markers. TCRdb re-called the 5' RACE reads, yielding one record per CDR3 amino acid sequence without DNA. This sample contains 400,000 to 450,000 distinct CDR3 sequences. The sample was blood T cells: a sorted CD56 or NKG2C T cell subset, CD4+ or CD8+ T cells, or bulk PBMC T cells (not recorded which). All receptors come from a woman aged 18-70 years in good health.

The J gene is TRBJ1-1, the V gene TRBV6-1; lacking DNA, the TRBD1 call made by TCRdb goes unchecked. The CDR3 runs to 15 residues. Germline V lookup: CDR1 MNHNS, CDR2 SASEGT. CDR3: CASRSYRDAETEAFF.

The chain has TRBV5-1 and TRBJ2-5; there is no DNA to check the TCRdb D call of TRBD2. The CDR3 is 16 residues long. The germline CDR1 and CDR2 sequences are SGHRS and YFSETQ. The CDR3 loop reads CASSFMTSGGSETQYF.

CDR3 protein: CASSLGSGENQPQHF. This sequence joins TRBV11-2 and TRBJ1-5; the TCRdb D gene call, TRBD1, has no DNA to confirm it. Germline CDR1 SGHAT, CDR2 FQNNGV. The CDR3 consists of 15 residues. Looking up the rest from reference TRBV11-2 and TRBJ1-5 gives the full variable domain: EAGVAQSPRYKIIEKRQSVAFWCNPISGHATLYWYQQILGQGPKLLIQFQNNGVVDDSQLPKDRFSAERLKGVDSTLKIQPAKLEDSAVYLCASSLGSGENQPQHFGDGTRLSIL.

V is TRBV20-1 and J is TRBJ1-2; TCRdb gives TRBD1 as the D gene, but with no DNA this cannot be confirmed. The CDR3 is 13 amino acids. Per germline, CDR1 DFQATT and CDR2 SNEGSKA (reference sequence). CDR3 sequence: CSARYLGEHGYTF.

The V call is TRBV20-1, the J call TRBJ1-5; checking the TCRdb D call of TRBD1 is not possible without DNA. This CDR3 spans 13 amino acids. Germline CDR1 reads DFQATT; CDR2 reads SNEGSKA (reference sequence). The CDR3 spells CSAPSGVGQPQHF.

This chain joins TRBV12-3 or TRBV12-4 and TRBJ2-5; TCRdb's D call, TRBD1, is unchecked because there is no DNA. The CDR3 length is 11 residues. This chain's CDR3 is CASSPGQTQYF.

CDR3 amino acids: CASSKKNRDLFYNEQFF. V is TRBV7-8 and J is TRBJ2-1; TCRdb lists TRBD1, though no DNA is available to test this call. The CDR3 sequence is 17 residues long. In germline, CDR1 is SGHVS, CDR2 FQNEAQ.

The CDR3 spells CASSQDYGDSTEAFF. This chain links TRBV4-3 with TRBJ1-1. CDR1 and CDR2 from the germline V gene are LGHNA and YSLEER. This CDR3 has 15 residues.

The chain uses TRBV20-1 and TRBJ2-3; as DNA is missing, the TRBD1 call by TCRdb cannot be tested. The CDR3 loop spans 15 amino acids. Germline V CDR1 and CDR2: DFQATT, SNEGSKA (reference sequence). The CDR3: CSATRQPGSTDTQYF.

V usage is TRBV20-1 and J usage is TRBJ1-5; the TCRdb D gene call, TRBD1, has no DNA to confirm it. CDR1 is DFQATT, CDR2 SNEGSKA, per germline (reference sequence). The CDR3 runs to 15 residues. The chain's CDR3 is CSAAPGASDNQPQHF.

The rearrangement uses TRBV7-3 and TRBJ2-3; there is no DNA to check the TCRdb D call of TRBD1. Germline V CDR1 and CDR2: SGHTA, FQGTGA. This CDR3 is 14 amino acids long. This chain's CDR3 is CASLRGTSTDTQYF.

The V gene is TRBV20-1, the J gene TRBJ2-1; absent DNA, TCRdb's TRBD1 call cannot be checked. This CDR3 is built from 19 residues. Germline CDR1 reads DFQATT; CDR2 reads SNEGSKA (reference sequence). CDR3 amino acids: CSALDRDELGTSRYNEQFF.

J is TRBJ1-5 and V is TRBV12-3 or TRBV12-4; the D call from TCRdb, TRBD1, cannot be confirmed without DNA. The CDR3 runs 13 residues. This chain's CDR3 is CASRGTGASPQHF.

The V and J genes are TRBV6-2 or TRBV6-3 and TRBJ1-1; TCRdb's D call, TRBD1, is unchecked because there is no DNA. CDR1 and CDR2 (germline): MNHEY, SVGEGT. This CDR3 contains 17 residues. CDR3 amino acids: CASSYTQGARVWTEAFF.

The V call is TRBV20-1, the J call TRBJ2-1; TCRdb's D call of TRBD2 is untestable without DNA. Germline V lookup: CDR1 DFQATT, CDR2 SNEGSKA (reference sequence). The CDR3 consists of 21 residues. Here the CDR3 reads CSAPLFSAGTSGVSSYNEQFF.

The chain links TRBV20-1 to TRBJ2-1. From germline, CDR1 is DFQATT and CDR2 SNEGSKA (reference sequence). This CDR3 has 16 residues. This chain's CDR3 is CSAHGDWGGSYNEQFF.